The rows below give T cell receptor beta chains drawn from one sample of a study of cytomegalovirus exposure and HLA in healthy donors. Data came from immunoSEQ multiplex PCR; TCRdb stores just in-frame clones and leaves some out. The sample shows more than 100,000 clones, just over 65% of them seen only once. The sequenced material came from PBMCs. Receptor source: a man aged 18 to 29 in good health and CMV-seronegative. The CDR3 runs from the conserved cysteine through the conserved F or W. Each record gives: CDR3 DNA, CDR3 protein, J gene, D gene, V gene, clone size. The D gene is left open where the match is weak. Clone sizes are given selectively: once, few, many, or a class where the clone is expanded.

CDR3nt: TGTGCCAGCTCTTTCGGGAACGAAAACATTCAGTACTTC
CDR3aa: CASSFGNENIQYF
j_gene: TRBJ2-4
d_gene: NA
v_gene: TRBV18
abundance: NA

CDR3nt: TGTGCCAGCTCCCTAGTCACAGATACGCAGTATTTT
CDR3aa: CASSLVTDTQYF
j_gene: TRBJ2-3
d_gene: NA
v_gene: TRBV18
abundance: NA

CDR3nt: TGTGCCAGCAGTGAAGCGGCGGGAGGGGGCTATGGCTACACCTTC
CDR3aa: CASSEAAGGGYGYTF
j_gene: TRBJ1-2
d_gene: NA
v_gene: TRBV6-1
abundance: NA

CDR3nt: TGTGCCAGCGGACGCCCGGGAAGCTCCTACAATGAGCAGTTCTTC
CDR3aa: CASGRPGSSYNEQFF
j_gene: TRBJ2-1
d_gene: NA
v_gene: TRBV6-5
abundance: NA

CDR3nt: TGTGCCACCAGCACTCCGGACAAGGCCCGCCGGTGGTTCTTC
CDR3aa: CATSTPDKARRWFF
j_gene: TRBJ2-1
d_gene: NA
v_gene: TRBV15
abundance: NA

CDR3nt: TGTGCCAGCAGCCAAGATTCAGGGGGTGTCCCCTATGGCTACCCCTTC
CDR3aa: CASSQDSGGVPYGYPF
j_gene: TRBJ1-2
d_gene: TRBD1
v_gene: TRBV4-2
abundance: once

CDR3nt: TGTGCCAGCAGACTCTACACAGCCCGTGAAGCTTTCTTT
CDR3aa: CASRLYTAREAFF
j_gene: TRBJ1-1
d_gene: NA
v_gene: TRBV13
abundance: NA

CDR3nt: TGTGCCAGCAGCCAAGAAGGAGCGGGGAACACAGATACGCAGTATTTT
CDR3aa: CASSQEGAGNTDTQYF
j_gene: TRBJ2-3
d_gene: TRBD2
v_gene: TRBV4-2
abundance: NA

CDR3nt: TGCGCCAGCAGCTTAACCACAGGGGTCTATGGCTACACCTTC
CDR3aa: CASSLTTGVYGYTF
j_gene: TRBJ1-2
d_gene: TRBD1
v_gene: TRBV5-1
abundance: few

CDR3nt: TGTGCCTGGAGTCAACCTGGGACAGGGACTTACTCTGGAAACACCATATATTTT
CDR3aa: CAWSQPGTGTYSGNTIYF
j_gene: TRBJ1-3
d_gene: TRBD1
v_gene: TRBV30
abundance: NA

CDR3nt: TGCAGCGTTGGATCCAGCGGTGGCTACACCTTC
CDR3aa: CSVGSSGGYTF
j_gene: TRBJ1-2
d_gene: NA
v_gene: TRBV29-1
abundance: NA